Following are 3 T cell receptor beta chains from one sample sequenced in a study of T cells after yellow fever vaccination. MiXCR was run by TCRdb on the 5' RACE reads, yielding one entry per CDR3 protein. In the table there are over 250,000 distinct CDR3 sequences, around 4.9% of which are singletons. The sequences come from CD4+ T cells sorted from PBMCs, collected on the day of the yellow fever booster vaccination. The receptors were sampled from a man aged 18 to 29 who received the YFV17D yellow fever vaccine.

This clonotype occurred many times. The gene calls are TRBV12-3 or TRBV12-4 and TRBJ1-1, with TRBD1 as a possible D gene (5 bases). CDR3 length: 17 residues. The V end lost 7 bases, the J end lost 0 bases, and 21 bases lay between the germline ends. CDR3 sequence: CASIALSNGAMNTEAFF. In DNA form, the CDR3 reads TGTGCCAGCATCGCCCTTTCAAACGGGGCCATGAACACTGAAGCTTTCTTT.

This clonotype was found a few times. The V gene is TRBV6-6, the J gene TRBJ1-6; TRBD1 agrees at 7 bases. Losses at the gene ends were 5 bases for V and 7 bases for J; bases not matched to a gene: 2. Germline V gives CDR1 MNHNY, CDR2 SVGAGI (reference sequence). The CDR3 is made up of 13 amino acids. This CDR3 reads CASSTGANSPLHF. The CDR3 bases are TGTGCCAGCAGTACAGGGGCGAATTCACCCCTCCACTTT.

This clonotype was observed a handful of times. CDR3 sequence reads: CASQQGPDTQYF. CDR3 sequence (DNA): TGCGCCAGTCAACAGGGCCCAGATACGCAGTATTTT. The chain has TRBV5-1 and TRBJ2-3; TRBD1 is a possible D gene (6 bases). Looked up from germline, CDR1 is SGHRS and CDR2 is YFSETQ. V gave up 8 bases and J gave up 4 bases, with 11 bases separating them. There are 12 residues in the CDR3.